This entry describes one T cell receptor (beta chain). The sample belongs to a study of shared clonotypes between healthy human individuals. The V and J ends lost 7 bases and 1 base, in that order; junction bases with no gene match: 7. This CDR3 has 14 amino acids. Germline assignment: CDR1 MDHEN and CDR2 SYDVKM. The study ran the assay at deep level. TCRdb's table, derived via immunoSEQ multiplex PCR, lists solely in-frame clones and lacks some. Found here are over 850,000 clones, 75% to 80% of them singletons; the top ten hold more than 0.5%. This rearrangement joins TRBV28 to TRBJ2-7, with 7 nucleotides matching TRBD2. The clonotype was recovered from a young man in good health. Some clones in this sample may be carry-over from other donors' samples. Input material: memory CD4+ T cells from PBMCs. Subset reported: CD45RA-negative fraction. CDR3 in DNA: TGTGCCAGCACCTATTTTAGCGGGTCCTACGAGCAGTACTTC. This codes for CASTYFSGSYEQYF. The whole variable domain, filled in from reference TRBV28 and TRBJ2-7, reads DVKVTQSSRYLVKRTGEKVFLECVQDMDHENMFWYRQDPGLGLRLIYFSYDVKMKEKGDIPEGYSVSREKKERFSLILESASTNQTSMYLCASTYFSGSYEQYFGPGTRLTVT.